The rows below give T cell receptor beta chains drawn from one sample of a study of T cell repertoires in cytomegalovirus infection. MiXCR was run by TCRdb on the reads, yielding one entry per CDR3 protein. This sample has about 700,000 distinct CDR3 sequences, with around a third found just once. No antigen has been identified for these receptors. Material: cultured PBMCs, obtained from culture after CMV antigen stimulation. The receptors stem from a human donor in good health (CMV status not recorded). Some clones in this sample may be carry-over from other donors' samples. The CDR3 runs from the conserved cysteine through the conserved F or W. Fields, in order: V gene, clone size, D gene, J gene, CDR3 DNA, CDR3 protein. The D gene is left open where the match is weak. Clone size is not always given. Where it is, it says once, few, many or a class for expanded clones.

V gene: TRBV20-1; clone size: .; D gene: .; J gene: TRBJ2-3; CDR3 DNA: TGCAGTGCTAGATGGGCGGGACTGATCACAGATACGCAGTATTTT; CDR3 protein: CSARWAGLITDTQYF
V gene: TRBV20-1; clone size: .; D gene: .; J gene: TRBJ2-3; CDR3 DNA: TGCAGTGCCGATAATAGCGGCACAGATACGCAGTATTTT; CDR3 protein: CSADNSGTDTQYF
V gene: TRBV7-2; clone size: .; D gene: .; J gene: TRBJ2-1; CDR3 DNA: TGTGCCAGCAACTCTACGACTGAGCAGTTCTTC; CDR3 protein: CASNSTTEQFF
V gene: TRBV19; clone size: few; D gene: TRBD1; J gene: TRBJ2-2; CDR3 DNA: TGTGCCAGTGTGGGACAGGGACTAACCGGGGAGCTGTTTTTT; CDR3 protein: CASVGQGLTGELFF
V gene: TRBV28; clone size: few; D gene: .; J gene: TRBJ1-2; CDR3 DNA: TGTGCCAGCAGTTTGGGGGCGCGGTACTATGGCTACACCTTC; CDR3 protein: CASSLGARYYGYTF
V gene: TRBV12-3/TRBV12-4; clone size: .; D gene: .; J gene: TRBJ1-4; CDR3 DNA: TGTGCCAGCAGTTTAGCCGGGGGGCCCAATGAAAAACTGTTTTTT; CDR3 protein: CASSLAGGPNEKLFF
V gene: TRBV7-2; clone size: few; D gene: TRBD1; J gene: TRBJ1-4; CDR3 DNA: TGTGCCAGCAGCCTGGACAGGGGGCATGAAAAACTGTTTTTT; CDR3 protein: CASSLDRGHEKLFF
V gene: TRBV4-1; clone size: .; D gene: TRBD1; J gene: TRBJ2-1; CDR3 DNA: TGCGCCAGCAGCCGGCAGACAGGGAACTCCTACAATGAGCAGTTCTTC; CDR3 protein: CASSRQTGNSYNEQFF
V gene: TRBV5-4; clone size: few; D gene: .; J gene: TRBJ2-4; CDR3 DNA: TGTGCCAGCAGGCAAGGGCCCGGGACGCCCAACATTCAGTACTTC; CDR3 protein: CASRQGPGTPNIQYF
V gene: TRBV20-1; clone size: .; D gene: TRBD2; J gene: TRBJ2-1; CDR3 DNA: TGCAGTGCTAGTCATCCTAGCGGGGGCTACAATGAGCAGTTCTTC; CDR3 protein: CSASHPSGGYNEQFF
V gene: TRBV18; clone size: few; D gene: .; J gene: TRBJ1-1; CDR3 DNA: TGTGCCAGCTCACAACAGGCGAACACTGAAGCTTTCTTT; CDR3 protein: CASSQQANTEAFF
V gene: TRBV6-2/TRBV6-3; clone size: few; D gene: TRBD2; J gene: TRBJ2-7; CDR3 DNA: TGTGCCAGCAGTTACTGGCGGGAGACCTACGAGCAGTACTTC; CDR3 protein: CASSYWRETYEQYF
V gene: TRBV6-5; clone size: few; D gene: .; J gene: TRBJ1-1; CDR3 DNA: TGTGCCAGCCACACCGGAATGAACACTGAAGCTTTCTTT; CDR3 protein: CASHTGMNTEAFF
V gene: TRBV7-8; clone size: few; D gene: .; J gene: TRBJ2-1; CDR3 DNA: TGTGCCAGCAGCTTATGGGGGGGGGGCGGGCTCCTTAGGGGTGAGCAGTTCTTC; CDR3 protein: CASSLWGGGGLLRGEQFF
V gene: TRBV7-4; clone size: .; D gene: TRBD2; J gene: TRBJ2-5; CDR3 DNA: TGTGCCAGCAGCTTATCTAGCGGGGGGGCAGAGACCCAGTACTTC; CDR3 protein: CASSLSSGGAETQYF
V gene: TRBV12-3/TRBV12-4; clone size: .; D gene: .; J gene: TRBJ1-4; CDR3 DNA: TGTGCCAGCAGTTTAGAAGGGGCGCGGGAAAAACTGTTTTTT; CDR3 protein: CASSLEGAREKLFF
V gene: TRBV10-3; clone size: .; D gene: .; J gene: TRBJ1-1; CDR3 DNA: TGTGCCATCGGTTGGGGGAACACTGAAGCTTTCTTT; CDR3 protein: CAIGWGNTEAFF
V gene: TRBV4-1; clone size: .; D gene: .; J gene: TRBJ1-1; CDR3 DNA: TGCGCCAGCAGCCAGCGAACCCTTTCTGATGAAGCTTTCTTT; CDR3 protein: CASSQRTLSDEAFF
V gene: TRBV28; clone size: .; D gene: TRBD1; J gene: TRBJ2-5; CDR3 DNA: TGTGCCAGCAGTGCCCCCGGGACAGGGGGCCAAGAGACCCAGTACTTC; CDR3 protein: CASSAPGTGGQETQYF
V gene: TRBV7-2; clone size: many; D gene: TRBD2; J gene: TRBJ2-7; CDR3 DNA: TGTGCCAGCAGCCGATCGACTAGCGGGAAGTACGAGCAGTACTTC; CDR3 protein: CASSRSTSGKYEQYF
V gene: TRBV27; clone size: .; D gene: .; J gene: TRBJ1-2; CDR3 DNA: TGTGCCAGCAGTTTGATCCAGGGACAAGGCTACACCTTC; CDR3 protein: CASSLIQGQGYTF
V gene: TRBV27; clone size: .; D gene: TRBD2; J gene: TRBJ2-4; CDR3 DNA: TGTGCCAGCAGCCCTAGCGGGAAAAACATTCAGTACTTC; CDR3 protein: CASSPSGKNIQYF
V gene: TRBV7-8; clone size: .; D gene: TRBD2; J gene: TRBJ2-2; CDR3 DNA: TGTGCCAGCAGCTCGAGACTGCTAGCGGGCCAGACCACCGGGGAGCTGTTTTTT; CDR3 protein: CASSSRLLAGQTTGELFF
V gene: TRBV30; clone size: .; D gene: .; J gene: TRBJ2-1; CDR3 DNA: TGTGCCTGGAGTGGTGTCACCGGGAATGAGCAGTTCTTC; CDR3 protein: CAWSGVTGNEQFF
V gene: TRBV10-3; clone size: .; D gene: .; J gene: TRBJ2-1; CDR3 DNA: TGTGCCATCAGCGGAGGGGCAGAGCAGTTCTTC; CDR3 protein: CAISGGAEQFF
V gene: TRBV15; clone size: .; D gene: .; J gene: TRBJ2-3; CDR3 DNA: TGTGCCACCAGCAGAGACGTACTAGGAGCCGATACGCAGTATTTT; CDR3 protein: CATSRDVLGADTQYF
V gene: TRBV7-2; clone size: few; D gene: .; J gene: TRBJ2-1; CDR3 DNA: TGTGCCAGCAGCGCCGTCGATGAGCAGTTCTTC; CDR3 protein: CASSAVDEQFF
V gene: TRBV10-3; clone size: once; D gene: .; J gene: TRBJ2-1; CDR3 DNA: TGTGCCATCGGAGACAATGAGCAGTTCTTC; CDR3 protein: CAIGDNEQFF
V gene: TRBV12-3/TRBV12-4; clone size: .; D gene: .; J gene: TRBJ1-2; CDR3 DNA: TGTGCCAGCAGCTCTAACCAGGGGAGGCGGGGTGGCTACACCTTC; CDR3 protein: CASSSNQGRRGGYTF
V gene: TRBV7-2; clone size: many; D gene: .; J gene: TRBJ2-1; CDR3 DNA: TGTGCCAGCAGCCCCAGAGTGGGTAGCAAGGTCTTC; CDR3 protein: CASSPRVGSKVF
V gene: TRBV7-9; clone size: .; D gene: TRBD1; J gene: TRBJ2-2; CDR3 DNA: TGTGCCAGCATTCGGGACAGGGTGGCCACCGGGGAGCTGTTTTTT; CDR3 protein: CASIRDRVATGELFF
V gene: TRBV2; clone size: .; D gene: TRBD1; J gene: TRBJ1-2; CDR3 DNA: TGTGCCAGCAGTATGGGACAGGGGGACTATGGCTACACCTTC; CDR3 protein: CASSMGQGDYGYTF
V gene: TRBV7-2; clone size: many; D gene: .; J gene: TRBJ1-6; CDR3 DNA: TGTGCCAGCAGCTTAGTTTGGACAGACTTTTCACCCCTCCACTTT; CDR3 protein: CASSLVWTDFSPLHF
V gene: TRBV7-2; clone size: many; D gene: .; J gene: TRBJ2-1; CDR3 DNA: TGTGCCAGCAGCTTATCGCGGAACTCCTACAATGAGCAGTTCTTC; CDR3 protein: CASSLSRNSYNEQFF
V gene: TRBV7-2; clone size: few; D gene: TRBD2; J gene: TRBJ2-3; CDR3 DNA: TGTGCCAGCAGCTTAGCCCTAGCGGGGGTTACAGATACGCAGTATTTT; CDR3 protein: CASSLALAGVTDTQYF
V gene: TRBV7-9; clone size: few; D gene: .; J gene: TRBJ2-5; CDR3 DNA: TGTGCCAGCAGCTTTAGGACCGGACGGGGCCAAGAGACCCAGTACTTC; CDR3 protein: CASSFRTGRGQETQYF
V gene: TRBV4-1; clone size: few; D gene: .; J gene: TRBJ1-5; CDR3 DNA: TGCGCCAGCAGTATCGAGTGGGGGGCGAGCAATCAGCCCCAGCATTTT; CDR3 protein: CASSIEWGASNQPQHF
V gene: TRBV2; clone size: .; D gene: .; J gene: TRBJ1-5; CDR3 DNA: TGTGCCAGCAGTGAACAGGGACCGGACCAGCCCCAGCATTTT; CDR3 protein: CASSEQGPDQPQHF
V gene: TRBV14; clone size: .; D gene: .; J gene: TRBJ1-5; CDR3 DNA: TGTGCCAGCAGCCAACCCGGGGCCGTGGTGGAACATTTT; CDR3 protein: CASSQPGAVVEHF
V gene: TRBV5-4; clone size: .; D gene: .; J gene: TRBJ2-1; CDR3 DNA: TGTGCCAGCAGCTTGCGCGGGACGACCGAGTTTGAGCAGTTCTTC; CDR3 protein: CASSLRGTTEFEQFF
V gene: TRBV7-4; clone size: many; D gene: .; J gene: TRBJ2-5; CDR3 DNA: TGTGCCAGCAGCTTGTATGAGACCCAGTACTTC; CDR3 protein: CASSLYETQYF
V gene: TRBV5-6; clone size: few; D gene: .; J gene: TRBJ1-5; CDR3 DNA: TGTGCCAGCAGCTTGGGGGGGGCCAGCAATCAGCCCCAGCATTTT; CDR3 protein: CASSLGGASNQPQHF
V gene: TRBV6-1; clone size: few; D gene: .; J gene: TRBJ1-2; CDR3 DNA: TGTGCCAGCAGTGATTCTTGGGACGGCGCTTTGGGCTACACCTTC; CDR3 protein: CASSDSWDGALGYTF